Following are 22 T cell receptor beta chains from one sample sequenced in a study of CD4 T cells in relation to SARS-CoV-2 and coronaviruses. Before the COVID-19 pandemic, during about 2011-2019, CD4+ T cells were taken from unexposed donors. The cells were cultured for 9 to 11 days before CD4+ T cells were isolated. Their antigens are not known. Assay used: immunoSEQ multiplex PCR; TCRdb lists only in-frame clones, some missing. The table includes over 10,000 clones, almost 80% detected once. The material sequenced was CD4+ T cells from PBMCs, cultured in vitro. The receptors were gathered from a human donor in good health.

This chain links TRBV10-3 with TRBJ2-7; 7 bases map to TRBD1. Germline CDR1 ENHRY, CDR2 SYGVKD. This CDR3 is built from 15 residues. V shed 5 bases and J 3 bases; nucleotides not matched to a gene: 10. The DNA of the CDR3 is TGTGCCATCAGTAGCGAGAGGACAGGCCTCTACGAGCAGTACTTC. Encoded protein: CAISSERTGLYEQYF.

For the CDR3, the DNA is TGTGCCAGCAGCGGTCCCGAGGGGTATGGCTACACCTTC. It encodes CASSGPEGYGYTF. The chain recombines TRBV21-1 with TRBJ1-2. TRBV21-1 is reported as a pseudogene. This CDR3 has 13 amino acids.

The chain joins TRBV18 to TRBJ1-1; D is unclear. V dropped 3 bases and J dropped 8 bases, with 13 bases sitting between them. The length of the CDR3 is 13 residues. The germline V gene encodes CDR1 KGHSH and CDR2 LQKENI. In DNA, the CDR3 is TGTGCCAGCTCACCGTCGACCTCACTCGAAGCTTTCTTT. This sequence encodes CASSPSTSLEAFF.

The chain recombines TRBV6-5 with TRBJ1-5; D is undetermined. The V end lost 5 bases, the J end lost 1 base, and 12 bases lay between the germline ends. This CDR3 spans 15 amino acids. CDR1 MNHEY and CDR2 SVGAGI come from the germline V gene. The DNA for the CDR3 is TGTGCCAGCAGTCCTCTAGAGACAAGCAATCAGCCCCAGCATTTT. It yields the protein CASSPLETSNQPQHF.

The rearrangement joins TRBV5-6 to TRBJ1-4, with D hard to call. This CDR3 contains 15 residues. Germline V gene sequence: CDR1 SGHDT, CDR2 YYEEEE. V was pared by 0 bases and J by 8 bases, with 14 bases between. CDR3 nucleotide sequence: TGTGCCAGCAGCTTGGTTGACAAATATCCCGAAAAACTGTTTTTT. Translated, it gives CASSLVDKYPEKLFF.

The rearrangement joins TRBV10-1 to TRBJ2-3, with D hard to call. This CDR3 comprises 13 residues. CDR1 and CDR2 from the germline V gene are WNHNN and SYGVQD (reference sequence). V lost 2 bases and J 5 bases, leaving 8 bases between the germline ends. The CDR3 spells CASSEGLGDTQYF. In DNA form, the CDR3 reads TGCGCCAGCAGTGAGGGGCTGGGAGATACGCAGTATTTT.

V gene TRBV4-2 combines with J gene TRBJ1-2; TRBD1 aligns across 7 bases. Germline CDR1 is LGHNA and CDR2 is YNFKEQ. The length of the CDR3 is 15 residues. The junction had 13 bases not matched to a gene; V was cut back by 6 bases and J by 6 bases. The CDR3 spells CASSLPDRDRDGYTF. Here the CDR3 DNA reads TGTGCCAGCAGTCTCCCCGACAGGGACCGGGATGGCTACACCTTC.

The V call is TRBV25-1, the J call TRBJ1-1, with no clear D. Trimming left V 1 base short and J 2 bases short, with 8 bases between. This CDR3 region has 14 residues. Germline assignment: CDR1 MGHDK and CDR2 SYGVNS. CDR3 coding DNA: TGTGCCAGCAGTGAATTCAAAGTTAACACTGAAGCTTTCTTT. Translating it yields CASSEFKVNTEAFF.

The chain employs TRBV5-1 and TRBJ1-4; the match to TRBD1 covers 9 bases. The CDR3 runs 14 residues. V trimming: 4 bases; J trimming: 8 bases; junction bases outside the gene matches: 6. The germline V gene encodes CDR1 SGHRS and CDR2 YFSETQ. In nucleotides, the CDR3 is TGCGCCAGCAGCACGACAGGGGGTGAGGAAAAACTGTTTTTT. Its protein product is CASSTTGGEEKLFF.

This chain uses TRBV6-5 with TRBJ2-2; 7 nucleotides align to TRBD2. The J segment lost 6 bases and the V segment lost 4 bases, leaving 5 bases of the junction unmatched. This CDR3 contains 14 residues. CDR1 is MNHEY, CDR2 SVGAGI, per germline. The CDR3 coding sequence is TGTGCCAGCAGTTGGACGCGGGAGCCCGGGGAGCTGTTTTTT. This gives the protein CASSWTREPGELFF.

V gene TRBV19 combines with J gene TRBJ1-2; 10 bases are shared with TRBD1. The CDR3 extends over 15 amino acids. The J segment lost 12 bases and the V segment lost 5 bases, leaving 15 bases of the junction unmatched. Germline CDR1 is LNHDA and CDR2 is SQIVND (reference sequence). CDR3 residues: CASSPGTGADPRHTF. In nucleotides, the CDR3 is TGTGCCAGTAGTCCCGGGACAGGGGCGGACCCACGACACACCTTC.

V gene TRBV19 combines with J gene TRBJ2-3; no clear D gene. CDR1 is LNHDA, CDR2 SQIVND, per germline (reference sequence). This CDR3 spans 15 amino acids. V was clipped by 3 bases and J by 3 bases, with 13 bases between them. The CDR3 protein is CASSIGPPATDTQYF. The CDR3, as DNA: TGTGCCAGTAGTATTGGACCCCCCGCAACAGATACGCAGTATTTT.

The chain has TRBV9 and TRBJ2-1; TRBD2 agrees at 7 bases. Germline values: CDR1 SGDLS, CDR2 YYNGEE. J gave up 6 bases and V 2 bases, and 5 bases lay outside the gene matches. The CDR3 contains 14 residues. The CDR3 coding sequence is TGTGCCAGCAGCGTGGGGACTACCTCCAATGAGCAGTTCTTC. Translating gives CASSVGTTSNEQFF.

In DNA form, the CDR3 reads TGTGCCAGCAGTACTCGGACTAGCGGGAGGAATGAGCAGTTCTTC. Translated, it gives CASSTRTSGRNEQFF. The chain recombines TRBV6-5 with TRBJ2-1; 14 bases line up with TRBD2. From germline, CDR1 is MNHEY and CDR2 SVGAGI. The CDR3 covers 15 residues. V gave up 5 bases and J gave up 7 bases; unmatched junction bases: 4.

The chain recombines TRBV19 with TRBJ2-7; TRBD1 is a possible D gene (6 bases). CDR3 size: 16 residues. The ends were cut back, 3 bases at V and 3 bases at J, with 18 bases in the middle. CDR1 and CDR2 (germline): LNHDA, SQIVND (reference sequence). CDR3 coding DNA: TGTGCCAGTAGTATCGCTTCAGGGGTTAAGGGCTACGAGCAGTACTTC. It yields the protein CASSIASGVKGYEQYF.

This clone has a handful of counts. The chain is built from TRBV4-1 and TRBJ2-2, with 7 bases matching TRBD2. V trimming: 3 bases; J trimming: 4 bases; junction bases outside the gene matches: 8. Germline loops: CDR1 MGHRA, CDR2 YSYEKL. The CDR3 covers 16 residues. CDR3 residues: CASSQILAAGTGELFF. CDR3 sequence (DNA): TGCGCCAGCAGCCAGATTCTAGCGGCGGGCACCGGGGAGCTGTTTTTT.

The J gene is TRBJ2-3, the V gene TRBV6-5; a possible D gene is TRBD1 (6 bases). CDR3 length: 15 residues. From germline, CDR1 is MNHEY and CDR2 SVGAGI. Deletions cut 2 bases from V and 4 bases from J, with 13 bases between. CDR3: CASSYQGSGADTQYF. CDR3 in DNA: TGTGCCAGCAGTTACCAGGGGTCGGGTGCAGATACGCAGTATTTT.

The CDR3 DNA follows: TGTGCCAGCAGTGCGGGACAGGGAAATGAAAAACTGTTTTTT. Translation gives CASSAGQGNEKLFF. The J gene is TRBJ1-4, the V gene TRBV25-1; 9 bases map to TRBD1. Germline V gene sequence: CDR1 MGHDK, CDR2 SYGVNS. The ends lost 4 bases at V and 5 bases at J; junction bases unmatched: 2. CDR3 length: 14 residues.

The V gene is TRBV25-1, the J gene TRBJ1-1, with 11 nucleotides matching TRBD1. The CDR3 sequence is 12 residues long. Germline V lookup: CDR1 MGHDK, CDR2 SYGVNS. The junction had 4 bases not matched to a gene; V was cut back by 6 bases and J by 10 bases. The CDR3: CASRGQGAVAFF. DNA of the CDR3: TGTGCCAGCAGAGGACAGGGGGCCGTAGCTTTCTTT.

The chain joins TRBV18 to TRBJ2-1; the match to TRBD1 covers 10 bases. With V trimmed by 0 bases and J by 4 bases, 3 bases remained unmatched. CDR1 and CDR2 (germline): KGHSH, LQKENI. The CDR3 is 16 residues long. CDR3 amino acids: CASSPPTGGAYNEQFF. CDR3 DNA: TGTGCCAGCTCACCACCGACAGGGGGCGCTTACAATGAGCAGTTCTTC.

The CDR3 sequence is CATRDPASDTQYF. CDR3 nucleotide sequence: TGTGCCACCCGGGACCCCGCTTCAGATACGCAGTATTTT. The chain carries TRBV28 and TRBJ2-3; the D gene could be TRBD1 or TRBD2 (5 bases each). Germline values: CDR1 MDHEN, CDR2 SYDVKM. The CDR3 runs 13 residues. Trimming removed 10 bases from V and 4 bases from J, with 15 bases in between.

The chain couples TRBV18 to TRBJ2-7; 9 positions match TRBD1. Trimming took 2 bases from V and 3 from J; bases not matched to a gene: 8. The germline gives CDR1 KGHSH, CDR2 LQKENI. The CDR3 has 16 residues. CDR3 region: CASSPTSGDRDYEQYF. In DNA form, the CDR3 reads TGTGCCAGCTCACCAACCTCTGGGGACAGGGACTACGAGCAGTACTTC.